This TCR beta chain was profiled in a study of CD8 T cells in Susac syndrome. The CDR3 runs to 14 residues. Trimming took off 4 bases at V and 5 bases at J, with 14 bases between the two ends. Germline loops: CDR1 SQVTM, CDR2 ANQGSEA. Treatment-naive patients with stable or active relapsing-remitting disease served as multiple sclerosis controls. Reverse transcription used about 0.45 to 1 ug RNA and random hexamers. Amplification of TCR beta CDR3 by immunoSEQ multiplex PCR spanned 54 Vbeta and 13 Jbeta. TCRdb ran MiXCR on the immunoSEQ multiplex PCR reads and lists one entry per CDR3 protein. The repertoire holds approximately 230,000 distinct CDR3 sequences, with just under 95% as singletons.

The rearrangement links TRBV29-1 to TRBJ1-4; maybe TRBD1 (5 bases). Sequencing used CD4+ T cells from PBMCs. The clonotype comes from a human donor with multiple sclerosis. CDR3 coding DNA: TGCAGCGTTGCCACCGGGACGGCGAATGAAAAACTGTTTTTT. Translation gives CSVATGTANEKLFF.